These 20 T cell receptor beta chains came from one sample sequenced in a study of T-cell reconstitution after alpha-beta-depleted transplantation in children. Preparing the TCRbeta library involved the use of unique molecular identifiers. TCRdb reprocessed the PCR reads with MiXCR, giving one entry per CDR3 protein. The sample has just over 350,000 distinct CDR3 sequences, 10% to 15% seen once. The sequences come from PBMCs, collected from the stem cell graft. The origin of the receptors is a human donor who donated a stem cell graft to a child with Fanconi anemia.

The rearrangement uses TRBV4-2 and TRBJ2-4, with a tentative D call TRBD2 (6 bases). The CDR3 has 15 amino acids. CDR1 LGHNA and CDR2 YNFKEQ come from the germline V gene. Deletions cut 0 bases from V and 5 bases from J, with 11 bases between. The CDR3 region has the DNA TGTGCCAGCAGCCAAGAAGGCGGGACGGAAAACATTCAGTACTTC. Protein sequence: CASSQEGGTENIQYF.

This clonotype was counted only a few times. The rearrangement links TRBV5-6 to TRBJ2-7; unclear D gene. CDR3 length equals 12 residues. The V and J ends lost 2 bases and 4 bases respectively, with 7 bases between them. The germline CDR1 and CDR2 sequences are SGHDT and YYEEEE. The CDR3 sequence: CASSFKRYEQYV. DNA of the CDR3: TGTGCCAGCAGCTTCAAGAGGTACGAGCAGTACGTC.

The gene calls are TRBV7-8 and TRBJ2-5; 8 bases map to TRBD2. Germline loops: CDR1 SGHVS, CDR2 FQNEAQ. The CDR3 covers 16 residues. The V segment lost 2 bases and the J segment 1 base; nucleotides outside the gene matches: 6. The CDR3 DNA follows: TGTGCCAGCAGCTTAAGCCCCGGGAGGGTCCAAGAGACCCAGTACTTC. Its translation: CASSLSPGRVQETQYF. The complete variable domain, with remaining parts taken from reference TRBV7-8 and TRBJ2-5, reads GAGVSQSPRYKVAKRGQDVALRCDPISGHVSLFWYQQALGQGPEFLTYFQNEAQLDKSGLPSDRFFAERPEGSVSTLKIQRTQQEDSAVYLCASSLSPGRVQETQYFGPGTRLLVL.

The chain couples TRBV10-3 to TRBJ2-2, with 10 bases aligning to TRBD2. The CDR3 is made up of 13 amino acids. V trimming: 9 bases; J trimming: 4 bases; junction bases outside the gene matches: 2. Germline loops: CDR1 ENHRY, CDR2 SYGVKD. The DNA for the CDR3 is TGTGCCATTAGCGGGGGGAGCACCGGGGAGCTGTTTTTT. Amino acids: CAISGGSTGELFF.

This clonotype came up many times. The V and J genes are TRBV5-5 and TRBJ2-5, with D hard to call. CDR3 length: 14 residues. Germline V gene data show CDR1 as SGHKS and CDR2 as YYEKEE (reference sequence). V was clipped by 3 bases and J by 0 bases, with 9 bases between them. CDR3 sequence reads: CASSWWNDQETQYF. In DNA, the CDR3 is TGTGCCAGCAGCTGGTGGAACGACCAAGAGACCCAGTACTTC.

The chain has TRBV28 and TRBJ1-5; 11 bases are a match to TRBD1. There are 18 residues in the CDR3. Germline V gives CDR1 MDHEN, CDR2 SYDVKM. Losses at the gene ends were 7 bases for V and 7 bases for J; bases not matched to a gene: 18. The CDR3 region is CASTTDRGRSPGEQPQHF. For the CDR3, the DNA is TGTGCCAGCACTACGGACAGGGGGCGATCCCCCGGGGAGCAGCCCCAGCATTTT.

This clonotype appeared a few times. The rearrangement joins TRBV24-1 to TRBJ2-2, with TRBD1 identical over 8 bases. CDR1 is KGHDR, CDR2 SFDVKD, per germline. The CDR3 consists of 16 residues. The junction had 6 bases not matched to a gene; V was cut back by 4 bases and J by 3 bases. The CDR3 sequence is CATSEPSTGDTGELFF. CDR3 DNA sequence: TGTGCCACCAGTGAACCTTCGACAGGGGACACCGGGGAGCTGTTTTTT.

Only a few counts were recorded for this clonotype. The chain couples TRBV7-9 to TRBJ1-2; 8 bases line up with TRBD1. Germline CDR1 and CDR2: SEHNR and FQNEAQ (reference sequence). The CDR3 length is 11 residues. V dropped 4 bases and J dropped 9; count of bases not matched to a gene: 1. The chain's CDR3 is CASSWDRSYTF. As DNA, the CDR3 is TGTGCCAGCAGCTGGGACAGGAGCTACACCTTC.

In its sample, this clonotype was seen a few times. V usage is TRBV4-3 and J usage is TRBJ1-1; TRBD1 is a possible D gene (6 bases). The CDR3 spans 17 residues. The V and J ends lost 2 bases and 0 bases respectively, with 16 bases between them. Per the germline V gene, CDR1 is LGHNA and CDR2 is YSLEER. The CDR3 DNA follows: TGCGCCAGCAGCCAACATGGGGGCGCGGAATTGAACACTGAAGCTTTCTTT. Translation: CASSQHGGAELNTEAFF.

This clonotype has ten or more counts. The chain joins TRBV6-1 to TRBJ1-2; 7 positions match TRBD1. The junction had 4 bases not matched to a gene; V was cut back by 5 bases and J by 4 bases. The CDR3 covers 13 residues. Germline lookup yields CDR1 MNHNS and CDR2 SASEGT. This CDR3 reads CASSTTGSYGYTF. The CDR3 DNA is TGTGCCAGCAGTACGACAGGGTCCTATGGCTACACCTTC.

This clonotype was counted ten times or more. The chain has TRBV12-3 or TRBV12-4 and TRBJ2-1; TRBD2 aligns across 12 bases. The V and J ends lost 8 bases and 4 bases, in that order; junction bases with no gene match: 0. This CDR3 is 13 amino acids long. DNA of the CDR3: TGTGCCAGCGGGACTAGCGGGTACAATGAGCAGTTCTTC. Its protein product is CASGTSGYNEQFF.

The chain links TRBV24-1 to TRBJ2-2; possible D gene TRBD1, 5 bases. This CDR3 spans 12 amino acids. The germline V gene encodes CDR1 KGHDR and CDR2 SFDVKD. V was clipped by 8 bases and J by 5 bases, with 8 bases between them. The CDR3 loop is CATMAGTGELFF. The CDR3 DNA is TGTGCCACCATGGCAGGGACCGGGGAGCTGTTTTTT.

The table lists this clonotype with a few counts. The CDR3 DNA reads TGTGCCAGCAGCTTAGCGACAGGTCGTATATACGAGCAGTACTTC. Translated, it gives CASSLATGRIYEQYF. The chain joins TRBV7-2 to TRBJ2-7; TRBD1 is a possible D gene (6 bases). This CDR3 is built from 15 residues. Germline CDR1 reads SGHTA; CDR2 reads FQGNSA. Trimming removed 0 bases from V and 4 bases from J, with 13 bases in between.

This chain joins TRBV4-2 and TRBJ2-3, with 7 bases matching TRBD1. V lost 1 base, J lost 3 bases, and 7 bases stayed unmatched. Per germline, CDR1 LGHNA and CDR2 YNFKEQ. The length of the CDR3 is 16 residues. The CDR3 here is CASSQVGAGGTDTQYF. Here the CDR3 DNA reads TGTGCCAGCAGCCAAGTTGGAGCAGGGGGAACAGATACGCAGTATTTT.

This clonotype was detected only a few times. This chain connects TRBV11-2 to TRBJ1-1; 8 nucleotides line up with TRBD1. The trim removed 5 bases at V and 5 bases at J, leaving 7 bases unmatched. Germline CDR1 is SGHAT and CDR2 is FQNNGV. This CDR3 is built from 14 residues. Here the CDR3 reads CASSTHRGTTEAFF. The CDR3 coding sequence is TGTGCCAGCAGCACTCACAGGGGGACGACTGAAGCTTTCTTT.

V and J are TRBV9 and TRBJ2-3, with TRBD2 matching 15 bases. Germline CDR1 SGDLS, CDR2 YYNGEE. The V and J ends lost 6 bases and 6 bases, in that order; junction bases with no gene match: 5. The CDR3 length is 15 residues. This CDR3 reads CASNPGTSGGDTQYF. The CDR3 DNA reads TGTGCCAGCAACCCCGGGACTAGCGGGGGGGATACGCAGTATTTT.

This clonotype was found a few times. This chain connects TRBV5-1 to TRBJ2-5; unclear D gene. With 7 bases removed from V and 3 bases from J, the gap between germline ends came to 13 bases. Germline V gives CDR1 SGHRS, CDR2 YFSETQ. This CDR3 is 13 amino acids long. CDR3 nucleotides: TGCGCCAGCCGTGCCTTGGATGAAGAGACCCAGTACTTC. It translates to CASRALDEETQYF.

This clonotype occurred a few times. The V gene is TRBV6-1, the J gene TRBJ1-5, with 7 nucleotides matching TRBD1. V lost 7 bases, J lost 0 bases, and 12 bases stayed unmatched. The CDR3 contains 17 residues. The V gene's germline CDR1 is MNHNS and CDR2 SASEGT. This chain's CDR3 is CASTGDRVTNSNQPQHF. In DNA, the CDR3 is TGTGCCAGCACCGGCGACAGGGTAACAAATAGCAATCAGCCCCAGCATTTT.

This clonotype was detected many times. The chain links TRBV12-3 or TRBV12-4 to TRBJ2-2, with D perhaps TRBD1 (6 bases). The CDR3 length is 14 residues. V lost 7 bases, J lost 2 bases, and 11 bases lay in between. CDR3 loop: CASILDSNTGELFF. The CDR3 DNA reads TGTGCCAGCATCTTGGACAGTAACACCGGGGAGCTGTTTTTT.

This clonotype was observed a handful of times. The chain employs TRBV30 and TRBJ2-1; D might be TRBD1 (6 bases). The CDR3 runs to 12 residues. The V and J ends lost 7 bases and 9 bases respectively, with 16 bases between them. Germline CDR1 GTSNPN, CDR2 SVGIG (reference sequence). The CDR3 nucleotides read TGTGCCTCCCAACCCCAGGGGAGTGAGCAGTTCTTC. Translating gives CASQPQGSEQFF. Complete variable domain (other parts from reference TRBV30 and TRBJ2-1): SQTIHQWPATLVQPVGSPLSLECTVEGTSNPNLYWYRQAAGRGLQLLFYSVGIGQISSEVPQNLSASRPQDRQFILSSKKLLLSDSGFYLCASQPQGSEQFFGPGTRLTVL.